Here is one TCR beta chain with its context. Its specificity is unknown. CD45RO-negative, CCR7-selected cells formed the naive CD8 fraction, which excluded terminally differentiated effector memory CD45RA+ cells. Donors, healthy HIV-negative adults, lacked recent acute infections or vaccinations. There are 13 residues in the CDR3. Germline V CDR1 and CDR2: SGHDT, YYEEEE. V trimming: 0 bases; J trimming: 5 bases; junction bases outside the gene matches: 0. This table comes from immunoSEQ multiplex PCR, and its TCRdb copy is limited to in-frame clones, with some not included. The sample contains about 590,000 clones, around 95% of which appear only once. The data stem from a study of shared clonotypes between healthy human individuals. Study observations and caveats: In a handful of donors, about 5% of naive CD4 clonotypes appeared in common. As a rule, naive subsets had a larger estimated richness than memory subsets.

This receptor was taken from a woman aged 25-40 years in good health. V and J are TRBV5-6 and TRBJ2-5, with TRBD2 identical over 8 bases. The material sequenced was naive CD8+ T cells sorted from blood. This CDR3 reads CASSLGLAETQYF. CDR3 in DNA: TGTGCCAGCAGCTTGGGACTAGCGGAGACCCAGTACTTC.